This TCR beta chain was sequenced during a study of blood T cell repertoires in COVID-19. Original processing notes: Estimates of nucleated cell counts were drawn from the amplification of reference gene primers. Measured with immunoSEQ multiplex PCR; TCRdb has only the in-frame clones, and not every one. Clonal size and the V and J genes are those of that table, whereas D and trimming came from the DNA. The sample has some 400,000 clones, about 88% seen once. V lost 2 bases and J lost 2, with 17 bases in between. CDR3 length: 17 residues. CDR1 WSHSY and CDR2 SAAADI come from the germline V gene. The chain carries TRBV10-2 and TRBJ2-3, with D possibly TRBD1 on 7 matching bases. The source of this sequence is a human donor in a cohort sampled during active COVID-19. The sample taken for sequencing was peripheral blood. The CDR3 loop is CASSEGGPGQFTDTQYF. As DNA, the CDR3 is TGCGCCAGCAGTGAGGGGGGGCCGGGACAGTTCACAGATACGCAGTATTTT.